A selection of T cell receptor beta chains follows, all from one sample in a study of tumor-infiltrating lymphocytes in primary liver carcinoma. TCRdb ran MiXCR on the multiplex PCR reads and lists one entry per CDR3 protein. The table records about 25,000 distinct CDR3 sequences, roughly three quarters of them present only once. The specimen was liver tumor tissue from sampling region 5. All receptors come from a woman aged 25-40 years with primary liver carcinoma and hepatitis B virus infection. CDR3s include the opening cysteine and the closing phenylalanine or tryptophan. D genes are given only for firm matches. The listing skips clone size in some rows; elsewhere it reads once, few, many or a size class.

j_gene	abundance	v_gene	d_gene	CDR3aa	CDR3nt
TRBJ1-5	.	TRBV6-6	TRBD1	CVSSYGTGANQPQHF	TGTGTCAGCAGCTACGGGACAGGGGCCAATCAGCCCCAGCATTTT
TRBJ2-7	.	TRBV6-5	.	CAISYKDSSFYKQYF	TGTGCCATCAGTTACAAGGACAGCAGCTTCTACAAGCAGTACTTC
TRBJ2-5	medium-sized	TRBV6-5	TRBD2	CASSGKSGRFETQYF	TGTGCCAGCAGTGGAAAGAGCGGGAGATTCGAGACCCAGTACTTC
TRBJ1-5	.	TRBV28	TRBD1	CVSNVSGTDQHF	TGTGTCAGCAATGTCTCCGGGACAGACCAGCATTTT
TRBJ2-1	.	TRBV11-2	.	CARSFTPLRSSYNEQLF	TGTGCCAGGAGCTTTACCCCACTGAGGAGCTCCTACAATGAGCAGCTCTTC
TRBJ2-3	.	TRBV24-1	.	CATSDGIGTVTHYF	TGTGCCACCAGTGATGGTATCGGGACGGTGACACACTATTTT
TRBJ1-2	.	TRBV7-2	.	CASSSDITNYGYTF	TGTGCCAGCAGCTCAGACATTACTAACTATGGCTACACCTTC
TRBJ1-5	.	TRBV6-5	.	CASGNGIRQPQHF	TGTGCCAGTGGGAATGGGATCCGTCAGCCCCAGCATTTT
TRBJ1-1	.	TRBV28	.	CASSLGREAFF	TGTGCCAGCAGTTTAGGGCGGGAAGCTTTCTTC
TRBJ2-1	.	TRBV11-3	.	CDSGLDVNNEQFF	TGTGACAGCGGCTTAGACGTGAACAATGAGCAGTTCTTC
TRBJ2-2	.	TRBV14	.	CASSRTVNTGELLF	TGTGCCAGCAGTCGGACAGTGAACACCGGGGAGCTGTTGTTT
TRBJ1-2	.	TRBV28	.	CASSLTAAEKIYGYTF	TGTGCCAGCAGTTTAACGGCAGCGGAAAAAATCTATGGCTACACCTTC
TRBJ2-6	.	TRBV7-8	.	CASSLLGLYFSGANVLTF	TGTGCCAGTAGCTTATTGGGGTTGTACTTCTCTGGGGCCAACGTCCTGACTTTC
TRBJ2-7	.	TRBV11-2	.	CANSITGGGSWTYEQYF	TGCGCCAACAGTATTACAGGAGGGGGCTCTTGGACCTACGAGCAGTACTTC
TRBJ2-3	few	TRBV6-5	.	CASNYSYGGTDTQYF	TGTGCCAGCAATTACTCTTACGGCGGCACTGATACGCAGTATTTT
TRBJ1-1	.	TRBV15	.	CATGRDLGLGTDAFF	TGTGCCACCGGCAGAGATTTGGGGCTTGGGACTGATGCTTTCTTT
TRBJ2-3	.	TRBV7-8	.	CASNSLVSDAQYF	TGTGCCAGCAATTCACTAGTATCAGACGCGCAGTATTTT
TRBJ2-5	.	TRBV10-3	.	CAVHESATRQETQYF	TGTGCCGTCCATGAGTCGGCTACCAGACAAGAGACCCAGTACTTC
TRBJ2-2	.	TRBV7-8	.	CTSSRLPNRELFF	TGTACCAGCAGCAGACTACCGAATAGGGAGCTGTTTTTT
TRBJ1-1	.	TRBV10-2	.	CASSESRADAVAFF	TGTGCCAGCAGTGAGTCGAGGGCGGACGCTGTAGCTTTCTTT
TRBJ2-5	.	TRBV10-3	.	CAISESTTRQEAQYF	TGTGCCATCAGTGAGTCCACTACCAGACAAGAGGCCCAGTACTTC
TRBJ2-5	many	TRBV20-1	TRBD2	CSASAASGLETQYF	TGCAGTGCTAGTGCGGCTAGCGGGTTGGAGACCCAGTACTTC
TRBJ1-1	.	TRBV12-3/TRBV12-4	.	CASSRNINTEVFF	TGTGCCAGCTCTCGCAACATAAACACTGAAGTTTTCTTT